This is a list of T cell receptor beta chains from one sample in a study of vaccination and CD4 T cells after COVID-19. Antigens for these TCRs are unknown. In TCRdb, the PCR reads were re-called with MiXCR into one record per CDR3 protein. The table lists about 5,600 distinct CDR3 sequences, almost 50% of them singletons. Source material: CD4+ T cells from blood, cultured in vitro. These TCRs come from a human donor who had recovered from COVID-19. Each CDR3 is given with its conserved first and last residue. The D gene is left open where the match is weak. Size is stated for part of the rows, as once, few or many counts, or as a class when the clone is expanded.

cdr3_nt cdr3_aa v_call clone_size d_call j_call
TGCAGTGCTAGGGAACTGACTAATTCACCCCTCCACTTT CSARELTNSPLHF TRBV20-1 NA NA TRBJ1-6
TGTGCCAGCTCACCAAAATCCTATGGCTACACCTTC CASSPKSYGYTF TRBV18 NA NA TRBJ1-2
TGTGCCAGCAGTTTAAGGTCCGGGGCCGAGCAGTACTTC CASSLRSGAEQYF TRBV7-2 few NA TRBJ2-7
TGTGCCACCAGCAGAGATCCGAATTCACCCCTCCACTTT CATSRDPNSPLHF TRBV15 NA NA TRBJ1-6
TGTGCCTGGAGTCCGGACAGGGGGCGACGAGAGACCCAGTACTTC CAWSPDRGRRETQYF TRBV30 NA TRBD1 TRBJ2-5
TGTGCCAGCAGTTACGACCGGGAGTCCAATGAGCAGTTCTTC CASSYDRESNEQFF TRBV6-2/TRBV6-3 few NA TRBJ2-1
TGTGCCAGCAGTACTAGCGGGGGGGCAGATACGCAGTATTTT CASSTSGGADTQYF TRBV2 few TRBD2 TRBJ2-3
TGTGCCAGCAGCTCCGGACTAGCGGGCGCCGAGACCCAGTACTTC CASSSGLAGAETQYF TRBV11-3 NA TRBD2 TRBJ2-5
TGTGCCACCGCCAAACAGGGAACGGGAAACACCATATATTTT CATAKQGTGNTIYF TRBV6-1 NA NA TRBJ1-3
TGTGCCAGCAGTCGGCAGACCGACACTATCTACGAGCAGTACTTC CASSRQTDTIYEQYF TRBV2 large NA TRBJ2-7
TGTGCCAGCAGCTTCGGGGGGCGGTACGAGCAGTACTTC CASSFGGRYEQYF TRBV5-4 NA NA TRBJ2-7
TGCAGTGCTACCGGGACAGGGCCCTCGGGCGAGCAGTACTTC CSATGTGPSGEQYF TRBV20-1 once TRBD1 TRBJ2-7
TGTGCCAGCAGTGCCACAGTTACCACCGGGGAGCTGTTTTTT CASSATVTTGELFF TRBV6-1 NA NA TRBJ2-2
TGTGCCACCAGCTGGTGGGCCCCTGCCGGGGCTGAAGCTTTCTTT CATSWWAPAGAEAFF TRBV15 few NA TRBJ1-1
TGTGCCACCAGTGACGCCCATAGAAATACGCAGTATTTT CATSDAHRNTQYF TRBV24-1 NA NA TRBJ2-3
TGCAGTGCTAGATCTCGACGCAGGGGGCGCACAGATACGCAGTATTTT CSARSRRRGRTDTQYF TRBV20-1 few TRBD1 TRBJ2-3
TGTGCCAGCAGCCCCCGCGGACCCTACGAGCAGTACTTC CASSPRGPYEQYF TRBV7-9 NA NA TRBJ2-7